The clone carrying this T cell receptor beta chain showed up just a few times. Its specificity is not known. The CDR3 totals 15 residues. The ends lost 5 bases at V and 5 bases at J; junction bases unmatched: 8. These data belong to a study of CD8 T cells in ankylosing spondylitis. Study conclusions and caveats: Disease-linked clones reportedly showed significant enrichment in matched ankylosing spondylitis synovial fluid. Those disease-linked clones were CD8+; they were also relatively rare in peripheral blood. Fewer than 10 highly homologous variants formed a TCR beta motif that appeared characteristic of ankylosing spondylitis blood.

TCRdb recomputed calls from the 5' RACE reads with MiXCR, one row per CDR3 protein. The sample has hundreds of thousands of distinct CDR3 sequences, roughly 10% seen once. This TCR derives from a male donor with ankylosing spondylitis. Source material: blood, either unsorted or a sorted T cell fraction (not recorded which). This chain connects TRBV12-3 or TRBV12-4 to TRBJ2-3, with 9 bases matching TRBD1. The CDR3 spells CASSTGTGYRDTQYF. CDR3 in DNA: TGTGCCAGCAGTACGGGGACAGGGTATAGAGATACGCAGTATTTT.